This T cell receptor beta chain was obtained from a study of cytomegalovirus exposure and HLA in healthy donors. From germline, CDR1 is MGHRA and CDR2 YSYEKL. Trimming took 4 bases from V and 0 from J; bases not matched to a gene: 6. There are 16 residues in the CDR3. The method was immunoSEQ multiplex PCR; TCRdb's version includes in-frame clones alone and lacks a portion of them. Of approximately 100,000 clones listed, over 85% are singletons. The rearrangement links TRBV4-1 to TRBJ2-1, with 7 bases aligning to TRBD1. The origin of this receptor is a woman aged 25-40 years in good health and CMV-seropositive. What was sequenced was PBMCs. The CDR3 loop reads CASSPHRGNSYNEQFF. The DNA for the CDR3 is TGCGCCAGCAGCCCACACAGGGGAAACTCCTACAATGAGCAGTTCTTC.